This T cell receptor (beta chain) was retrieved from a study of T cells in Graves' hyperthyroidism and ophthalmopathy. Looking at the study overall: Peripheral blood draws took place at initial diagnosis, ahead of any treatment.

RNA transcripts provided the source from which TCR beta CDR3 regions were amplified. The study used the HTBI primer set for a first-round RT-PCR of the TCR CDR3. One entry per CDR3 protein, called by TCRdb with MiXCR from the multiplex PCR reads. Here the sample spans under 750,000 distinct CDR3 sequences, about 19% being singletons. Patients were excluded for uncontrolled infection, other autoimmune disease, pregnancy or lactation. Initially, at the first diagnosis of hyperthyroidism and before any ophthalmopathy symptoms, blood was sampled. Notes on the study in general: Separating ophthalmopathy from stable hyperthyroidism was achieved by a 13 V-J model.

Remarks on this clonotype: Its target is not known.

This clonotype originated in a woman aged 45-65 years with Graves' hyperthyroidism that later progressed to Graves' ophthalmopathy. Sample: blood.

The CDR3, as DNA: TGTGCCAGCAGTGAGATGGGGGGACACTATGGCTACACCTTC. Its translation: CASSEMGGHYGYTF. V and J are TRBV6-1 and TRBJ1-2, with a tentative D call TRBD1 (5 bases). Germline CDR1 and CDR2: MNHNS and SASEGT. CDR3 length: 14 amino acids. V was shortened by 3 bases and J by 3 bases, with 11 bases between the two germline ends.